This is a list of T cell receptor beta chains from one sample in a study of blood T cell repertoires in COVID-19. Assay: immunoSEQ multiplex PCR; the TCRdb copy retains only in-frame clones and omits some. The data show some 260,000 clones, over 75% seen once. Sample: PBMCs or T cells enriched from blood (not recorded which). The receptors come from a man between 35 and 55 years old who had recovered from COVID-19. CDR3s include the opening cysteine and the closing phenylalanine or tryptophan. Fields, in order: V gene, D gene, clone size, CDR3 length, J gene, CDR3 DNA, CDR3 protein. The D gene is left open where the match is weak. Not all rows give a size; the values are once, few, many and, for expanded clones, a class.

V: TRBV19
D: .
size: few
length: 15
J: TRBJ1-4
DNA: TGTGCCAGTAGTCCTCGGGGAGGGTGGAATGAAAAACTGTTTTTT
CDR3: CASSPRGGWNEKLFF

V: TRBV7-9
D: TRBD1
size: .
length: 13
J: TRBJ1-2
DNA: TGTGCCAGCAGCCTAGGGACAGGGCGCGGCTACACCTTC
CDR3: CASSLGTGRGYTF

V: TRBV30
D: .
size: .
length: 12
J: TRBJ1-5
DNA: TGTGCCTGGAGTGTAGCGGGGCAGCCCCAGCATTTT
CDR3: CAWSVAGQPQHF

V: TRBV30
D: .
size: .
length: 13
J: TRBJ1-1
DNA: TGTGCCTGGAGTGTAAGGGGGGGCGGTGAAGCTTTCTTT
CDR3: CAWSVRGGGEAFF

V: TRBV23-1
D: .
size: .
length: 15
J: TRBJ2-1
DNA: TGCGCCAGCAGTCAAATCTCGGGATCCTACAATGGGCAGTTCTTC
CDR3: CASSQISGSYNGQFF

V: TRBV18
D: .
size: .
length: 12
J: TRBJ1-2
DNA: TGTGCCAGCTCACCAACTGGCTATGGCTACACCTTC
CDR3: CASSPTGYGYTF

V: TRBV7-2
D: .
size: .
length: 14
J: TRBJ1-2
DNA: TGTGCCAGCAGCTTAGGGGGCAGTAACTATGGCTACACCTTC
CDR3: CASSLGGSNYGYTF

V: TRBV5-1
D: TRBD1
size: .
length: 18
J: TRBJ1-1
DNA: TGCGCCAGCAGTATCGGGGACAGGGCTTCAAGATGGTACACTGAAGCTTTCTTT
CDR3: CASSIGDRASRWYTEAFF

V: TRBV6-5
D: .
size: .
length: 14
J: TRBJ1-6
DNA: TGTGCCAGCATCCGGCGGGCCCCCGGGGCACCCCTCCACTTT
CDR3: CASIRRAPGAPLHF

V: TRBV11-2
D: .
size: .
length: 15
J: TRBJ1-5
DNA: TGTGCCAGCAGCTTATCAGGACAGAACAATCAGCCCCAGCATTTT
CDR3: CASSLSGQNNQPQHF

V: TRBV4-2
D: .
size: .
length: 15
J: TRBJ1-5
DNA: TGTGCCAGCAGCCAAGATCTCCAGGGGTATCAGCCCCAGCATTTT
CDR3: CASSQDLQGYQPQHF

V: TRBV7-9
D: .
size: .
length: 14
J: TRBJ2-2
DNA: TGTGCCAGCAGCTTCCTTATCTCGTCCGGGGAGCTGTTTTTT
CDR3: CASSFLISSGELFF

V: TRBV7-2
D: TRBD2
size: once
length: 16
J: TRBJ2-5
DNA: TGTGCCAGCAGCTTAGGGCCTGGAGCGGGGGAAGAGACCCAGTACTTC
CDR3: CASSLGPGAGEETQYF

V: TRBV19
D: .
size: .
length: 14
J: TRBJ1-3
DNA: TGTGCCAGTAGTATCCAGGGTACTGGAAACACCATATATTTT
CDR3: CASSIQGTGNTIYF

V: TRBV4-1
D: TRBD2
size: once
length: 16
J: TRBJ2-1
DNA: TGCGCCAGCAGCCAACCGGAGCGGGGGACCTACAATGAGCAGTTCTTC
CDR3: CASSQPERGTYNEQFF

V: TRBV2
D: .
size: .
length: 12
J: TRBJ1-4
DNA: TGTGCCAGCAACCGGGGGGAGGAAAAACTGTTTTTT
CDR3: CASNRGEEKLFF

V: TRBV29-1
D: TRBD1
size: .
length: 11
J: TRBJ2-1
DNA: TGCAGCGTGGGACAGTTTAATGAGCAGTTCTTC
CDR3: CSVGQFNEQFF

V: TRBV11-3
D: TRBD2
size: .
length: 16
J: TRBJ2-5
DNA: TGTGCCAGCAGCGTTGGGACTAGCGGAGGTCAAGAGACCCAGTACTTC
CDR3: CASSVGTSGGQETQYF

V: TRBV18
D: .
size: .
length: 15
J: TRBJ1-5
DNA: TGTGCCAGCTCACCTACAGGGCCTAGCAATCAGCCCCAGCATTTT
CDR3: CASSPTGPSNQPQHF

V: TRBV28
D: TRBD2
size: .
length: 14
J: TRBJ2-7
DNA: TGTGCCAGCAGTTTCTGGGCGGGAGGTTACGAGCAGTACTTC
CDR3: CASSFWAGGYEQYF

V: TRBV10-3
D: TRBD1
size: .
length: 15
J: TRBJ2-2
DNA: TGTGCCATCAGTGGAGACAGGGTTTTCGGTGGGGAGCTGTTTTTT
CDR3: CAISGDRVFGGELFF

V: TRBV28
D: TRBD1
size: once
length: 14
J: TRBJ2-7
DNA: TGTGCCAGCACAGGGGGACAGCACTCCTACGAGCAGTACTTC
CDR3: CASTGGQHSYEQYF

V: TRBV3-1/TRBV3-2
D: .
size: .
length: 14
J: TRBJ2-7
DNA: TGTGCCAGCAGTCTGCGTGGACAGTCCTACGAGCAGTACTTC
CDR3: CASSLRGQSYEQYF

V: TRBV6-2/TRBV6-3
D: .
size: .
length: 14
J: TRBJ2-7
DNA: TGTGCCAGCAGTTACTCGCCGTTATCGGGGGAGCAGTACTTC
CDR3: CASSYSPLSGEQYF

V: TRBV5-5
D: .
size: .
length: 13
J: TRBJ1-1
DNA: TGTGCCAGCAGCCCCCGACGGAGGGTAGAAGCTTTCTTT
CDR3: CASSPRRRVEAFF

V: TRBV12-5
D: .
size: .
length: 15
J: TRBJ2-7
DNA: TGTGCTAGTGGTTTGACCCGGGACTGGAACTACGAGCAGTACTTC
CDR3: CASGLTRDWNYEQYF

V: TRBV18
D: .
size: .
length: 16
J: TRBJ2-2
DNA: TGTGCCAGCTCACCACCAAACAGGGTTGGCACCGGGGAGCTGTTTTTT
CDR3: CASSPPNRVGTGELFF

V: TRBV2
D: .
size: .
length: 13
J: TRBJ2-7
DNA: TGTGCCAGCAAAAACGGTCTCTCCTACGAGCAGTACTTC
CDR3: CASKNGLSYEQYF

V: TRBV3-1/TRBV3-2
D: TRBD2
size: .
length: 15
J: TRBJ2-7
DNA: TGTGCCAGCCCCTTACGGGGGACTAGCAATATTAATCGGTACTTC
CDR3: CASPLRGTSNINRYF

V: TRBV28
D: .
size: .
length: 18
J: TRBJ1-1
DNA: TGTGCCAGCACTCTACCGGAGGGGAGGGGCCGGATGAACACTGAAGCTTTCTTT
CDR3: CASTLPEGRGRMNTEAFF

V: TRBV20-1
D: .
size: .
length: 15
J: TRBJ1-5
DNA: TGCAGTGCTAGTAGGACAGATTATAGCAATCAGCCCCAGCATTTT
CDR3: CSASRTDYSNQPQHF

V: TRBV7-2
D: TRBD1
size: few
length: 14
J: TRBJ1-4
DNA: TGTGCCAGCAGCTTAGTAGGTGGACAGGGGAAACTGTTTTTT
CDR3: CASSLVGGQGKLFF

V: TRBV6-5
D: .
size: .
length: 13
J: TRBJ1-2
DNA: TGTGCCAGCAAAGAGGGCGGCCCACAGGGCTACACCTTC
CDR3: CASKEGGPQGYTF

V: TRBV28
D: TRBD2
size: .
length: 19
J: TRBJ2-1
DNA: TGTGCCAGCAGTGGGACCGGGACTAGCGGGAGGGAATCCTACAATGAGCAGTTCTTC
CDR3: CASSGTGTSGRESYNEQFF

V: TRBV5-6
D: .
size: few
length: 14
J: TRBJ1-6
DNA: TGTGCCAGCAGCCCCGGGACTTATAATTCACCCCTCCACTTT
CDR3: CASSPGTYNSPLHF